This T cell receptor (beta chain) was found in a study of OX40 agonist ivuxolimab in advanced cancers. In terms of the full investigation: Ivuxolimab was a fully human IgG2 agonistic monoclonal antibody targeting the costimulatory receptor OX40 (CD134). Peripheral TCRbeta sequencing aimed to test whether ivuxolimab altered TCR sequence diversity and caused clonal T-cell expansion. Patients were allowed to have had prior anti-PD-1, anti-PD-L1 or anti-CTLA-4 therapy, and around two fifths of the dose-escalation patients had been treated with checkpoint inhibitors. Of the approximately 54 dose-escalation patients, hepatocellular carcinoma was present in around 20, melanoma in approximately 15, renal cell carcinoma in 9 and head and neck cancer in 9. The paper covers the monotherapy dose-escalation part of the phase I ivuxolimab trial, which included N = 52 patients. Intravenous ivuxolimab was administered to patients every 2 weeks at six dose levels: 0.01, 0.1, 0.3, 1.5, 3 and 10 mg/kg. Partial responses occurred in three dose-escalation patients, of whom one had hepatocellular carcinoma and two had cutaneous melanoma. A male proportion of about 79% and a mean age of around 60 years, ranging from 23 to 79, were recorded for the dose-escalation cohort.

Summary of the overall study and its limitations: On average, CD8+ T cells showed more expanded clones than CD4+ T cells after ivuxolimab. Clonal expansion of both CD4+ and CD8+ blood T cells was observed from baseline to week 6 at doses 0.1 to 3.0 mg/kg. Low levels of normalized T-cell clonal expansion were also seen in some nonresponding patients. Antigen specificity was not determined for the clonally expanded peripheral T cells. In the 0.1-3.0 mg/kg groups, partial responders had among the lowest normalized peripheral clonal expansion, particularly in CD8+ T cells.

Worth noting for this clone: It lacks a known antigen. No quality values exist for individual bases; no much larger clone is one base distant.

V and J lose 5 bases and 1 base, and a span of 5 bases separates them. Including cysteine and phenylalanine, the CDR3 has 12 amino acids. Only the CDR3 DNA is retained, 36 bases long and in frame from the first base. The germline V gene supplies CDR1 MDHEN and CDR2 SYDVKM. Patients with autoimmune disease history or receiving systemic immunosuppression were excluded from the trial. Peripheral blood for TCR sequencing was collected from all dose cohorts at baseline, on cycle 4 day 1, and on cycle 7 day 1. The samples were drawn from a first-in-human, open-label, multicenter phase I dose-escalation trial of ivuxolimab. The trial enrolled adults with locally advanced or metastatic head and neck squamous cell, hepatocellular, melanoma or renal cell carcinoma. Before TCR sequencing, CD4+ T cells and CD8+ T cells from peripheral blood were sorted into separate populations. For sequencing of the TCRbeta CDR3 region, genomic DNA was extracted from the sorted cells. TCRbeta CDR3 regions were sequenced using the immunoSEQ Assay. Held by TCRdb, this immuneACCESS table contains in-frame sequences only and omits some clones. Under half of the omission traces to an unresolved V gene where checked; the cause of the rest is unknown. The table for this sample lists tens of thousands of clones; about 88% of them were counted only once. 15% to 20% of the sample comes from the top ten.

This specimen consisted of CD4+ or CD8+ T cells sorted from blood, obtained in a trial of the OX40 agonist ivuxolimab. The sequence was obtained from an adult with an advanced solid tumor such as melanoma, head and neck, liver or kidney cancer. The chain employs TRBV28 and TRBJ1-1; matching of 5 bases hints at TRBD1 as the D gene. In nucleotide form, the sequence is TGTGCCAGCAGTACAGGGAACACTGAAGCTTTCTTT. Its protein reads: CASSTGNTEAFF.